The T cell receptor beta chain described here comes from a study of shared clonotypes between healthy human individuals. Study-wide results and caveats: Between several donors, naive CD4 clonotypes were shared at a level of about 5%.

A CD45RA+ naive subset and a CD45RA-negative memory subset were split from CD4+ cells. A note on this clone: The antigen is undetermined.

The assay was carried out at the deep level. In the original workflow: Filtering differed for immunoSEQ, which gave only junction sequences without quality scores. The protocol was immunoSEQ multiplex PCR, while the TCRdb copy is restricted to in-frame clones and leaves out a portion. That table furnishes V, J and clone size, whereas the DNA furnished D and trimming. In the table there are roughly 1 million clones, 75% to 85% of which are singletons. Germline V lookup: CDR1 MDHEN, CDR2 SYDVKM. Trimming at V came to 4 bases and at J to 0 bases, leaving 2 bases not matched to a gene. The CDR3 is 16 residues long.

The receptor was isolated from a man aged 18 to 35 in good health. Some clones in this sample may be carry-over from other donors' samples. The J gene is TRBJ2-6, the V gene TRBV28; 8 nucleotides line up with TRBD1. Sequencing input: memory CD4+ T cells from PBMCs. The sample's subset: CD45RA-negative fraction. The CDR3 loop reads CASSSTGDSGANVLTF. The CDR3 DNA follows: TGTGCCAGCAGTTCGACAGGGGACTCTGGGGCCAACGTCCTGACTTTC.